The text below deals with one T cell receptor (beta chain). This clone was seen once. Its specific antigen is unknown. Base qualities are not at hand, and no much larger clone is one base apart. The sample belongs to a study of blood T cell repertoires in COVID-19 (dated by TCRdb to the early 2020s). General notes on the study: Collaborator samples came from the United States, Italy and Spain and covered acute and convalescent phases of COVID-19. The prospective study material was composed of cDNA or gDNA derived from T cells, B-cell-depleted T cells, or PBMCs. Subjects who had been exposed to COVID-19, were actively infected with it, or had recovered from it provided the deeply sampled blood TCRbeta repertoires that made up the dataset. The repertoires were released in a freely available public database meant as a resource for research on the immune response to SARS-CoV-2. Samples came from the ongoing ImmuneRACE study (first 160 participants) plus 1,254 subjects from 6 global collaborators. Sample metadata almost always included a de-identified subject ID, COVID-19 status, age in years and sex. Where HLA class I and class II types were available, the types were taken from metadata supplied by the sample provider, not from assay-based typing.

The immunoSEQ Assay, a bias-controlled multiplex PCR, was used to amplify TCRbeta CDR3 regions from genomic DNA. The source study handled its data this way. Nucleated cell counts per sample were estimated from amplification of reference gene primers within the assay. To quantify the absolute abundance of each unique TCRbeta CDR3 rearrangement, sequence reads were collapsed and filtered. For each sample, productive Simpson clonality was calculated as the square root of Simpson's diversity index over productive rearrangements. In TCRdb, the immuneACCESS table is reduced to in-frame sequences with V and J assigned. These tables do not hold every clone; where another copy was compared, an unresolved V gene accounts for under half, and the others remain unexplained. V, J and clone size reflect that table, while D and trimming were determined from the DNA. The sample table shows approximately 240,000 clones, and 83% are seen once. About 1.3% of the sample lies in the top ten.

One collaborating source in Seattle enrolled patients while the patients were actively infected and followed the patients over time throughout the course of disease. Whole blood was collected in K2EDTA tubes by collaborating institutions according to the institutions' own protocols. Collaborator samples were shipped for TCRbeta analysis as frozen whole blood, isolated PBMCs, or DNA extracted from either sample type. From the cysteine up to the phenylalanine, the CDR3 has a length of 15 residues. The CDR3 DNA has 45 bases and is translated from base 1. Taken from the germline V gene, the CDR1 and CDR2 loops are SGHTA and FQGNSA. V is shortened by 1 base, J by 0 bases, and the region joining them spans 8 bases. What the research found in general, with its limitations: The amount of clinical and demographic metadata varied by source and participant and was provided uncurated.

This receptor was obtained from a woman aged 25-40 years with COVID-19, enrolled during active disease. The rearrangement combines TRBV7-2 with TRBJ2-3; no D gene is confidently identified. The specimen sequenced was peripheral blood. The DNA is as follows: TGTGCCAGCAGCTTAGTCCCCACTAGCACAGATACGCAGTATTTT. It is translated as CASSLVPTSTDTQYF.